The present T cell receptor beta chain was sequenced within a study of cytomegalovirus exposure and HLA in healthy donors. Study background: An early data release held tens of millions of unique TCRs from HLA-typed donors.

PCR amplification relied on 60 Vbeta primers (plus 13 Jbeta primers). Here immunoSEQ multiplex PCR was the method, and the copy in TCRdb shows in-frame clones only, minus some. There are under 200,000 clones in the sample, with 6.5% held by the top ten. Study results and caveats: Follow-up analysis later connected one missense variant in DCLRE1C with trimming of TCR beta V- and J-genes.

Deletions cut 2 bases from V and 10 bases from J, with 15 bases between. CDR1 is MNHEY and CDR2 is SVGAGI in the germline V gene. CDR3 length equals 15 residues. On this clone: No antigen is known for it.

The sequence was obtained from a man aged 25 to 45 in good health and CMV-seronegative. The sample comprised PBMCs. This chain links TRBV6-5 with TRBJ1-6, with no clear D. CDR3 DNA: TGTGCCAGCAGTTACCTTATCCGGGGAAAATCACCCCTCCACTTT. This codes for CASSYLIRGKSPLHF.